This entry features one T cell receptor (beta chain) sequence. The antigen remains unidentified. MiXCR, applied by TCRdb to the RT-PCR reads, yields one record per CDR3 protein. The table shows 710,000 or so distinct CDR3 sequences, with about a sixth occurring only once. The sample belongs to a study of response to subunit inactivated influenza vaccine. Findings and caveats of the study: Few new T cells, the authors suggested, are recruited by each seasonal influenza vaccination.

The CDR3 consists of 15 residues. Looked up from germline, CDR1 is LGHDT and CDR2 is YNNKEL (reference sequence). V gave up 2 bases and J gave up 7 bases, with 18 bases separating them. The source is a man over 45 who received an inactivated influenza vaccine. The chain carries TRBV3-1 and TRBJ2-7, with D possibly TRBD2 on 6 matching bases. The material was PBMCs from blood, obtained 12 days after vaccination. This CDR3 reads CASSQRGTSGREQYF. The CDR3 bases are TGTGCCAGCAGCCAACGCGGGACCTCAGGGAGGGAGCAGTACTTC.